This T cell receptor beta chain was retrieved from a study of neoadjuvant anti-PD-1 for oral cavity cancer (dated by TCRdb to the early 2020s). At the level of the whole study: Three to four biweekly doses of nivolumab at 3 mg/kg were mostly administered to patients before curative-intent surgical resection. For patients who did not progress, a fourth nivolumab dose was given around day 43, followed by definitive surgical resection on days 50-56. Under RECIST 1.1, patients with complete response, partial response or stable disease were classed as responders, and patients with progression were classed as non-responders. The parent correlative cohort included about a dozen patients, with an approximately 30% response rate. Overall study results and their limits: The TCR analyses had only a few patients in each response group, and the authors called for validation in larger cohorts. Higher pretreatment blood TCRbeta clonality and lower post-treatment tumor TCRbeta clonality were correlated with higher pretreatment blood Treg/Th17 ratios. After neoadjuvant nivolumab, significantly higher T cell clonality (Gini index) was found within PBMCs in non-responders than in responders.

Interpreted using the paper, the time point label stands for: after neoadjuvant nivolumab, at surgical resection. None of the patients had received prior systemic or radiation treatment, and all were newly diagnosed with stage II-IVA oral cavity squamous cell carcinoma. The cohort consisted of patients with HPV-negative, locally advanced oral cavity squamous cell carcinoma. Peripheral blood mononuclear cells were analyzed directly and were not maintained or expanded in culture. The samples were obtained from a longitudinal correlative study of a single-arm phase II trial testing neoadjuvant nivolumab in oral cavity squamous cell carcinoma. Subject-matched pre- and post-treatment PBMCs and tumors from three responders and three non-responders underwent genomic DNA-based TCRbeta sequencing. Peripheral blood mononuclear cells were drawn once before nivolumab treatment and a second time after treatment, when surgery took place. Genomic DNA was isolated from PBMCs using the Maxwell RSC DNA from Cells kit.

As for this clone: The antigen this receptor binds is unknown. No per-base quality is available; no much larger clone lies one base away.

For deep sequencing of PBMC libraries, mostly 450 to 500 ng of input genomic DNA was used, and six replicates were run per sample. TCRbeta libraries were prepared with the immunoSEQ hsTCRbeta kit according to the manufacturer's instructions. The completed libraries were mixed into a single pool at 3 nM, then sequenced with an Illumina NovaSeq 6000 S4 flow cell. As for how the authors treated the data: Raw data preprocessing and quality control were performed with the immunoSEQ Analyzer. The analysis was restricted to productive rearrangements, with each unique CDR3 amino acid sequence defining a clonotype. Repertoire clonality was estimated as the Gini-Simpson index, computed with the R package tcR. Gini indices were compared with Student's t test, and associations with tumor size change were assessed by Pearson correlation. Held by TCRdb, this immuneACCESS table contains in-frame sequences only and omits some clones. Under half of the omission traces to an unresolved V gene where checked; the cause of the rest is unknown. For V, J and clone size, that table is used; D and trimming come from the DNA. The sample includes roughly 13,000 clones, with 60% to 75% observed a single time. The top ten clones comprise less than 2.5% of the sample.

This TCR derives from a person aged 40 to 85 with oral cavity squamous cell carcinoma. Here the sequenced sample was PBMCs, taken after nivolumab (anti-PD-1) treatment.

CDR3 reads: CASSKVGTPTDTQYF. The nucleotide sequence reads as follows: TGTGCCAGCAGCAAAGTGGGTACTCCCACAGATACGCAGTATTTT. Recombination connected TRBV21-1 to TRBJ2-3. TRBV21-1 is a listed pseudogene. The CDR3 has 15 amino acids, counting the end cysteine and phenylalanine. The read is trimmed to its CDR3 DNA, 45 bases read in frame from base 1.